Listed here are 28 T cell receptor beta chains from one sample, sequenced in a study of cytomegalovirus exposure and HLA in healthy donors. The PCR ran on 60 Vbeta and 13 Jbeta primers. Sequencing used immunoSEQ multiplex PCR; TCRdb keeps in-frame clones, though not all of them. The data show approximately 180,000 clones, with about 73% seen just once and under 15% held by the top ten. Input material: PBMCs. The receptors derive from a woman aged 45-65 years in good health and CMV-seropositive.

The chain combines TRBV5-5 with TRBJ1-2; D not resolved. The CDR3 is made up of 12 amino acids. V shed 3 bases and J shed 3 bases, with 6 bases lying between them. The germline V gene has CDR1 SGHKS and CDR2 YYEKEE (reference sequence). The CDR3 nucleotides are TGTGCCAGCAGCTGGAGTGACTATGGCTACACCTTC. As protein: CASSWSDYGYTF.

V and J are TRBV2 and TRBJ1-4, with TRBD1 as a possible D gene (5 bases). Germline V gene lookup returns CDR1 SNHLY and CDR2 FYNNEI. Trimming removed 4 bases from V and 0 bases from J, with 6 bases in between. CDR3 length: 14 amino acids. The CDR3 sequence: CASSGQTTNEKLFF. In nucleotides, the CDR3 is TGTGCCAGCAGTGGACAGACAACTAATGAAAAACTGTTTTTT. The variable domain in full, completed from reference TRBV2 and TRBJ1-4, reads EPEVTQTPSHQVTQMGQEVILRCVPISNHLYFYWYRQILGQKVEFLVSFYNNEISEKSEIFDDQFSVERPDGSNFTLKIRSTKLEDSAMYFCASSGQTTNEKLFFGSGTQLSVL.

The J gene is TRBJ2-3, the V gene TRBV10-3; 11 nucleotides align to TRBD2. Germline CDR1 is ENHRY and CDR2 is SYGVKD. Trimming removed 2 bases from V and 3 bases from J; junction bases left unmatched: 7. The CDR3 runs 17 residues. CDR3 sequence (DNA): TGTGCCATCAGTGAGGGTAGCGGGGGGGCTCGGACAGATACGCAGTATTTT. It encodes CAISEGSGGARTDTQYF.

There are a few counts of this clone. This sequence joins TRBV5-6 and TRBJ1-3; TRBD1 matches at 9 bases. V trimming: 5 bases; J trimming: 2 bases; junction bases outside the gene matches: 5. The CDR3 runs to 15 residues. Germline-derived CDR1 and CDR2 are SGHDT and YYEEEE. The CDR3 region has the DNA TGTGCCAGCAGTGGGACAGGGATCGCTGGAAACACCATATATTTT. Residues: CASSGTGIAGNTIYF.

The chain joins TRBV6-4 to TRBJ2-1; D perhaps matches TRBD2 (7 bases). Trimming took 4 bases from V and 9 from J, leaving 19 bases between them. Germline CDR1 reads MRHNA; CDR2 reads SNTAGT. This CDR3 has 15 residues. The CDR3 DNA reads TGTGCCAGCAGTGTCGGGGGGACCCAAGGGGGTGAGCAGTTCTTC. It translates to CASSVGGTQGGEQFF.

The CDR3 DNA reads as TGCGCCAGCAGCCGGAAAGTGGAACAGGGGGGTTACTTCGGCTACACCTTC. As protein: CASSRKVEQGGYFGYTF. The chain joins TRBV4-1 to TRBJ1-2; 8 bases fit TRBD1. With V trimmed by 4 bases and J by 8 bases, 18 bases remained unmatched. The length of the CDR3 is 17 residues. Germline V gene sequence: CDR1 MGHRA, CDR2 YSYEKL.

This clone was seen once. The rearrangement links TRBV27 to TRBJ1-5; D gene ambiguous. From germline, CDR1 is MNHEY and CDR2 SMNVEV (reference sequence). The V gene lost 2 bases and the J gene lost 5 bases, with 7 bases spanning the gap. The CDR3 is 13 residues long. The CDR3 loop reads CASSLSVDQPQHF. The DNA for the CDR3 is TGTGCCAGCAGTTTAAGCGTTGATCAGCCCCAGCATTTT.

This chain joins TRBV27 and TRBJ2-5; 9 positions match TRBD1. The germline V gene encodes CDR1 MNHEY and CDR2 SMNVEV (reference sequence). CDR3 length: 15 amino acids. V was pared by 6 bases and J by 5 bases, with 10 bases of the junction left unmatched. The CDR3 nucleotides read TGTGCCAGCAGCCCGAGCCGGGACAGGGATGAGACCCAGTACTTC. Residues: CASSPSRDRDETQYF.

The chain is built from TRBV18 and TRBJ1-1, with a tentative D call TRBD1 (5 bases). The CDR3 runs 17 residues. Germline V gives CDR1 KGHSH, CDR2 LQKENI. V was pared by 1 base and J by 1 base, with 16 bases between. CDR3 protein: CASSPRWAGGANTEAFF. In DNA form, the CDR3 reads TGTGCCAGCTCACCACGGTGGGCAGGTGGGGCGAACACTGAAGCTTTCTTT.

The CDR3 DNA follows: TGTGCCACTACAAGCGGGGGGGCAACAGATACGCAGTATTTT. It is translated as CATTSGGATDTQYF. The chain is built from TRBV15 and TRBJ2-3; TRBD2 aligns across 10 bases. The CDR3 extends over 14 amino acids. Germline CDR1 and CDR2: LNHNV and YYDKDF (reference sequence). V dropped 9 bases and J dropped 3; count of bases not matched to a gene: 6.

Only one count was recorded for this clone. This chain links TRBV19 with TRBJ2-7; TRBD1 might be the D (5 bases). This CDR3 contains 13 residues. In germline, CDR1 is LNHDA, CDR2 SQIVND (reference sequence). Trimming took 3 bases from V and 2 from J, leaving 8 bases between them. The CDR3 protein is CASSITGTYEQYF. CDR3 nucleotides: TGTGCCAGTAGTATCACAGGAACCTACGAGCAGTACTTC.

The chain employs TRBV7-9 and TRBJ2-3; 13 nucleotides line up with TRBD2. Per germline, CDR1 SEHNR and CDR2 FQNEAQ (reference sequence). V shed 5 bases and J 0 bases; nucleotides not matched to a gene: 2. CDR3 size: 16 residues. This chain's CDR3 is CASSPGLAGSTDTQYF. CDR3 bases: TGTGCCAGCAGCCCGGGACTAGCGGGAAGCACAGATACGCAGTATTTT.

The chain couples TRBV7-6 to TRBJ2-3; the match to TRBD2 covers 12 bases. Germline CDR1 and CDR2: SGHVS and FNYEAQ. CDR3 length: 17 amino acids. Trimming took 5 bases from V and 4 from J; bases not matched to a gene: 10. Written as DNA, the CDR3 is TGTGCCAGCAGCCCCCGGGCTAGCGGGGGGGCATCAGATACGCAGTATTTT. This translates into CASSPRASGGASDTQYF.

The chain couples TRBV6-1 to TRBJ2-5; D is undetermined. The J call is in doubt because the DNA end fits TRBJ2-7 better. Germline CDR1 MNHNS, CDR2 SASEGT. The CDR3 runs to 13 residues. The CDR3 bases are TGTGCCAGCAGTTCCCCTGGTCCCTACGAGCAGTACTTC. Its translation is CASSSPGPYEQYF.

The chain recombines TRBV27 with TRBJ1-6, with unresolved D. The CDR3 spans 15 residues. V lost 0 bases to trimming and J lost 9 bases, with 12 bases between them. The V gene's germline CDR1 is MNHEY and CDR2 SMNVEV (reference sequence). CDR3: CASSLSQAVGSPLHF. The CDR3 coding sequence is TGTGCCAGCAGTTTATCGCAGGCAGTAGGTTCACCCCTCCACTTT.

This clone has only a few counts. This rearrangement joins TRBV4-1 to TRBJ1-5, with D perhaps TRBD1 (5 bases). Germline lookup yields CDR1 MGHRA and CDR2 YSYEKL. V was pared by 3 bases and J by 6 bases, with 9 bases between. This CDR3 has 13 residues. CDR3 loop: CASSQDIVQPQHF. CDR3 coding DNA: TGCGCCAGCAGCCAGGACATCGTTCAGCCCCAGCATTTT.

The chain joins TRBV6-1 to TRBJ2-7; TRBD1 aligns across 7 bases. V lost 0 bases to trimming and J lost 4 bases; unmatched junction nucleotides: 0. CDR1 is MNHNS, CDR2 SASEGT, per germline. This CDR3 has 13 amino acids. The CDR3 DNA is TGTGCCAGCAGTGAAGCGGGACAGTACGAGCAGTACTTC. Translated, it gives CASSEAGQYEQYF.

This sequence joins TRBV5-5 and TRBJ1-5; 7 positions agree with TRBD1. In germline, CDR1 is SGHKS, CDR2 YYEKEE (reference sequence). V was clipped by 4 bases and J by 5 bases; unmatched bases: 18. There are 18 residues in the CDR3. The CDR3 coding sequence is TGTGCCAGCAGCCCCCAGGGGGTTGGGCTATACTCGGATCAGCCCCAGCATTTT. The encoded protein is CASSPQGVGLYSDQPQHF.

In this sample, this clone turned up a few times. V gene TRBV5-5 combines with J gene TRBJ1-6, with D hard to call. Germline assignment: CDR1 SGHKS and CDR2 YYEKEE (reference sequence). V lost 4 bases and J lost 0, with 5 bases in between. CDR3 size: 14 residues. The CDR3 sequence: CASSPSSYNSPLHF. For the CDR3, the DNA is TGTGCCAGCAGCCCTAGCTCCTATAATTCACCCCTCCACTTT.

This clone was detected only a few times. The chain links TRBV19 to TRBJ2-2; 8 bases fit TRBD1. The CDR3 spans 14 residues. In germline, CDR1 is LNHDA, CDR2 SQIVND (reference sequence). V gave up 4 bases and J gave up 11 bases; unmatched junction bases: 9. The CDR3 loop is CASSTNRGKGELFF. The CDR3 DNA is TGTGCCAGTAGTACAAACAGGGGGAAGGGTGAGCTGTTTTTT.

This clone was seen just once. In nucleotides, the CDR3 is TGTGCCAGCAGCCCCCCGAGCACTGAAGCTTTCTTT. Amino acid sequence: CASSPPSTEAFF. The rearrangement uses TRBV7-6 and TRBJ1-1; unclear D gene. The CDR3 totals 12 residues. The germline CDR1 and CDR2 sequences are SGHVS and FNYEAQ. V lost 5 bases, J lost 4 bases, and 8 bases lay in between.

This sequence joins TRBV7-6 and TRBJ2-3, with no clear D. Trimming took 5 bases from V and 4 from J, leaving 7 bases between them. Per germline, CDR1 SGHVS and CDR2 FNYEAQ. CDR3 length equals 12 residues. CDR3 nucleotide sequence: TGTGCCAGCAGCCGCTACTCAGATACGCAGTATTTT. The encoded protein is CASSRYSDTQYF.

This chain uses TRBV27 with TRBJ2-2; tentatively, D is TRBD1 (6 bases). The CDR3 runs to 16 residues. Trimming pared 1 base from V and 0 bases from J, leaving 9 bases between. Looked up from germline, CDR1 is MNHEY and CDR2 is SMNVEV (reference sequence). CDR3 in amino acids: CASSLFRQANTGELFF. The CDR3 DNA follows: TGTGCCAGCAGTTTATTCCGACAGGCGAACACCGGGGAGCTGTTTTTT.

This rearrangement joins TRBV9 to TRBJ2-7; 8 nucleotides align to TRBD1. J lost 1 base, V lost 2 bases, and 5 bases had no gene match. The CDR3 has 15 amino acids. CDR1 is SGDLS, CDR2 YYNGEE, per germline. The CDR3 here is CASSVTGTGSYEQYF. CDR3 DNA: TGTGCCAGCAGCGTTACCGGGACAGGTTCCTACGAGCAGTACTTC.

The chain is built from TRBV19 and TRBJ1-5; D is unclear. Germline V CDR1 and CDR2: LNHDA, SQIVND (reference sequence). This CDR3 has 15 residues. The V gene lost 8 bases and the J gene lost 2 bases, with 16 bases spanning the gap. CDR3 DNA: TGTGCCAGTCTCTCGGGAGGGTCTCGCAATCAGCCCCAGCATTTT. As protein: CASLSGGSRNQPQHF.

The rearrangement joins TRBV6-6 to TRBJ1-2; 9 bases fit TRBD1. Trimming cost V 0 bases and J 8 bases; bases outside gene matches: 7. This CDR3 has 15 amino acids. Germline V gene lookup returns CDR1 MNHNY and CDR2 SVGAGI (reference sequence). The CDR3 DNA is TGTGCCAGCAGTTACTCCCCGGGACAGGGAGGAGGCTACACCTTC. Its protein is CASSYSPGQGGGYTF.

V usage is TRBV7-6 and J usage is TRBJ2-3; D uncertain. This CDR3 contains 14 residues. The V end was cut by 4 bases, the J end by 0 bases, with 8 bases between. Germline V gene data show CDR1 as SGHVS and CDR2 as FNYEAQ. For the CDR3, the DNA is TGTGCCAGCAGCTCCACAGCTAGCACAGATACGCAGTATTTT. Its protein is CASSSTASTDTQYF.

The chain has TRBV6-1 and TRBJ1-1; a weak D match, TRBD1 (5 bases). Germline assignment: CDR1 MNHNS and CDR2 SASEGT. CDR3 length: 16 amino acids. Deletions cut 1 base from V and 1 base from J, with 13 bases between. Written as DNA, the CDR3 is TGTGCCAGCAGTGAAGAAAGGGGTTTTGCGAACACTGAAGCTTTCTTT. Translated, it gives CASSEERGFANTEAFF.